The 3 T cell receptor beta chains reported below all come from one sample, sequenced in a study of Tregs in tolerant kidney transplant recipients. Produced via immunoSEQ multiplex PCR; TCRdb's table is partial and in-frame only. Of about 240,000 clones detected, about 80% appear once; the ten largest clones hold 0.5% to 0.65%. The sample was CD4+ T cells from blood. The origin of the receptors is a human donor in good health.

V and J are TRBV6-6 and TRBJ1-1; 9 bases match TRBD1. The ends lost 7 bases at V and 11 bases at J; junction bases unmatched: 17. CDR1 is MNHNY and CDR2 is SVGAGI in the germline V gene (reference sequence). The CDR3 spans 15 residues. The CDR3 bases are TGTGCCAGCAAAACAGGGGGCGCGAGGGGTTTTAAGGCTTTCTTT. As protein: CASKTGGARGFKAFF.

This clone was detected once. The V gene is TRBV7-9, the J gene TRBJ1-1; no definite D call. The CDR3 runs 16 residues. Germline-derived CDR1 and CDR2 are SEHNR and FQNEAQ (reference sequence). With 1 base removed from V and 2 bases from J, the gap between germline ends came to 14 bases. CDR3 nucleotides: TGTGCCAGCAGCTTAGGGGTAGGGCAGCCTAACACTGAAGCTTTCTTT. Encoded protein: CASSLGVGQPNTEAFF.

The chain joins TRBV6-1 to TRBJ1-5; D gene ambiguous. Trimming shortened V by 5 bases and J by 7 bases, and 9 bases separated the two germline ends. The CDR3 spans 12 residues. Per germline, CDR1 MNHNS and CDR2 SASEGT. The CDR3, as DNA: TGTGCCAGCAGTCCGGGGAAACAGCCCCAGCATTTT. Residues: CASSPGKQPQHF.